What follows are 9 T cell receptor beta chains derived from one specimen sequenced in a study of T cell repertoires in cytomegalovirus infection. TCRdb called the reads again in MiXCR, with one record for every CDR3 protein. The table records about 900,000 distinct CDR3 sequences, around 31% of them present only once. Their specific antigens are unknown. The sample consisted of cultured CD8+ T cells from PBMCs, taken from culture after CMV antigen stimulation. The receptors stem from a human donor in good health (CMV status not recorded). Some clones in this sample may be carry-over from other donors' samples.

The rearrangement joins TRBV25-1 to TRBJ2-7, with 7 bases fitting TRBD1. The CDR3 has 15 residues. From germline, CDR1 is MGHDK and CDR2 SYGVNS. Trimming removed 6 bases from V and 4 bases from J; junction bases left unmatched: 12. CDR3 coding DNA: TGTGCCAGCAGCGGTGAGGGGGCTACAGGGTACGAGCAGTACTTC. Its protein is CASSGEGATGYEQYF.

This clonotype was observed a few times. V usage is TRBV5-1 and J usage is TRBJ1-1; 8 nucleotides agree with TRBD1. Per germline, CDR1 SGHRS and CDR2 YFSETQ. V was pared by 2 bases and J by 4 bases, with 10 bases of the junction left unmatched. This CDR3 is 16 amino acids long. In nucleotides, the CDR3 is TGCGCCAGCAGCTTCTCCAATACTACAGGGGGCACTGAAGCTTTCTTT. Amino acid sequence: CASSFSNTTGGTEAFF.

V and J are TRBV28 and TRBJ1-3; D possibly corresponds to TRBD1 (6 bases). Germline loops: CDR1 MDHEN, CDR2 SYDVKM. The length of the CDR3 is 14 residues. V was pared by 1 base and J by 6 bases, with 10 bases between. The CDR3 sequence: CASSLYPGANTIYF. As DNA, the CDR3 is TGTGCCAGCAGTTTATATCCGGGGGCAAACACCATATATTTT.

V usage is TRBV12-3 or TRBV12-4 and J usage is TRBJ2-3; D is undetermined. The V end was cut by 2 bases, the J end by 0 bases, with 18 bases between. CDR3 length equals 18 residues. CDR3 DNA: TGTGCCAGCAGTTTATCAGTCAGGTCTTACGGTAGCACAGATACGCAGTATTTT. Protein product: CASSLSVRSYGSTDTQYF.

The CDR3: CASSPLPGEAYNEQFF. CDR3 nucleotides: TGTGCCAGCAGTCCCCTCCCGGGGGAGGCCTACAATGAGCAGTTCTTC. V is TRBV27 and J is TRBJ2-1, with TRBD2 as a possible D gene (6 bases). The CDR3 length is 16 residues. Looked up from germline, CDR1 is MNHEY and CDR2 is SMNVEV (reference sequence). Deletions cut 5 bases from V and 2 bases from J, with 16 bases between.

This clonotype was observed at least ten times. V and J are TRBV7-6 and TRBJ1-6; D is perhaps TRBD1 (6 bases). The germline gives CDR1 SGHVS, CDR2 FNYEAQ. The CDR3 runs 19 residues. V dropped 5 bases and J dropped 3 bases, with 23 bases sitting between them. The CDR3 loop is CASSTSLQGLPHYNSPLHF. The CDR3, as DNA: TGTGCCAGCAGCACTAGCCTACAGGGCCTCCCACACTATAATTCACCCCTCCACTTT.

There are a few counts of this clonotype. The chain carries TRBV11-2 and TRBJ1-4; no clear D gene. V lost 1 base and J lost 0, with 9 bases in between. Germline V gene data show CDR1 as SGHAT and CDR2 as FQNNGV. CDR3 size: 16 residues. The CDR3 DNA reads TGTGCCAGCAGCTTAGGATTTAGGGCAACTAATGAAAAACTGTTTTTT. Its protein is CASSLGFRATNEKLFF.

This clonotype was picked up a small number of times. The genes are TRBV6-1 and TRBJ2-1; TRBD1 agrees at 7 bases. Germline V gene lookup returns CDR1 MNHNS and CDR2 SASEGT. The CDR3 has 13 amino acids. V lost 3 bases, J lost 4 bases, and 0 bases stayed unmatched. Here the CDR3 reads CASSEDRYNEQFF. The CDR3 bases are TGTGCCAGCAGTGAGGACAGGTACAATGAGCAGTTCTTC.

The chain is built from TRBV27 and TRBJ1-6, with D possibly being TRBD1 (6 bases). The germline CDR1 and CDR2 sequences are MNHEY and SMNVEV (reference sequence). The germline V and J ends were trimmed by 3 bases and 7 bases, with 10 bases remaining between them. This CDR3 is 14 amino acids long. Here the CDR3 reads CASSLQGLNSPLHF. The CDR3 DNA is TGTGCCAGCAGTTTGCAGGGGCTAAATTCACCCCTCCACTTT.